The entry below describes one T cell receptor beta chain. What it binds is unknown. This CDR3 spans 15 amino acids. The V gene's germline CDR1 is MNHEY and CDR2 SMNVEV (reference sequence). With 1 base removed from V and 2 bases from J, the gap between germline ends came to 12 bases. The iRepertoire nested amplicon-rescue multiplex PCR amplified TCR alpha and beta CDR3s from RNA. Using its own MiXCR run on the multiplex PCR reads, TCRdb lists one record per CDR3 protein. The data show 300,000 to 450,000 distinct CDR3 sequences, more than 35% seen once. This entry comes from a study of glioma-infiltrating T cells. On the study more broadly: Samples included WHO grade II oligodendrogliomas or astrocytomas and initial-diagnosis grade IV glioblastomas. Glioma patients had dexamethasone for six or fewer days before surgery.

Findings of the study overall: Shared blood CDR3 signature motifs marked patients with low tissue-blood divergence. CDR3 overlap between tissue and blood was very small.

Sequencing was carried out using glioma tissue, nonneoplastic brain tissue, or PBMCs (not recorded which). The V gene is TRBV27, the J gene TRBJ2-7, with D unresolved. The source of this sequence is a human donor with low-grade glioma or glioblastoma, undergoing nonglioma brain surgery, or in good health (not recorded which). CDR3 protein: CASSLLGGIAYEQYF. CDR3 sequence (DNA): TGTGCCAGCAGTTTATTGGGCGGCATCGCCTACGAGCAGTACTTC.